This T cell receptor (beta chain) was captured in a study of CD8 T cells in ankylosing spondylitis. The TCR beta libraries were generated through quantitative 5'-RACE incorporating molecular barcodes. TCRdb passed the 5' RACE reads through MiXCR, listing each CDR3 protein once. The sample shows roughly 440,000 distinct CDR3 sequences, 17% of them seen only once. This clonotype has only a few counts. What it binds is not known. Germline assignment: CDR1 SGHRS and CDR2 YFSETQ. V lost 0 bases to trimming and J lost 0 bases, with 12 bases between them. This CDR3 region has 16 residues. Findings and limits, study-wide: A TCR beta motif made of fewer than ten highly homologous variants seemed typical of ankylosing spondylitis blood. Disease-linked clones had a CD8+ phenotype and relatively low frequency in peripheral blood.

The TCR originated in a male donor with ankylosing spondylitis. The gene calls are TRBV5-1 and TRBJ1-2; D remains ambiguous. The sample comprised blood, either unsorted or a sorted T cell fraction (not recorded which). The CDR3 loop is CASSLVAGEANYGYTF. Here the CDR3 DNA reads TGCGCCAGCAGCTTGGTGGCCGGCGAAGCTAACTATGGCTACACCTTC.